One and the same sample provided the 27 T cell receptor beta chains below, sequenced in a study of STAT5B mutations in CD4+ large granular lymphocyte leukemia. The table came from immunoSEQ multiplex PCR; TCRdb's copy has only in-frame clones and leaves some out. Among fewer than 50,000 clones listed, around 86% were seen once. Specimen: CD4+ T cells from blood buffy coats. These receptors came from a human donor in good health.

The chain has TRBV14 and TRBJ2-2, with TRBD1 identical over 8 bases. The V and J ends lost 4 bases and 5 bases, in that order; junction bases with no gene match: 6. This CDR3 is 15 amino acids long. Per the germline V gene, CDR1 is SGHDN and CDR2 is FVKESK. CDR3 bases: TGTGCCAGCAGCCCGGACAGGGTAGGGACCGGGGAGCTGTTTTTT. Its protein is CASSPDRVGTGELFF. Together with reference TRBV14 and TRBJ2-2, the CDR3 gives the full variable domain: EAGVTQFPSHSVIEKGQTVTLRCDPISGHDNLYWYRRVMGKEIKFLLHFVKESKQDESGMPNNRFLAERTGGTYSTLKVQPAELEDSGVYFCASSPDRVGTGELFFGEGSRLTVL.

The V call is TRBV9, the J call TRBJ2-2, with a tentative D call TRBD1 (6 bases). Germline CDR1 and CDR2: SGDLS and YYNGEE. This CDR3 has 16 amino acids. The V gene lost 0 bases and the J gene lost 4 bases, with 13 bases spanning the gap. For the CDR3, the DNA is TGTGCCAGCAGCGTAGGGGCAGGGGTCGGCACCGGGGAGCTGTTTTTT. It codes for CASSVGAGVGTGELFF.

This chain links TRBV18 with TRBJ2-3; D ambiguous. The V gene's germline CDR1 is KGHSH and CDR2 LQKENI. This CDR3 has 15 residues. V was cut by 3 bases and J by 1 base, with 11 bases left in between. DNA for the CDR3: TGTGCCAGCTCACCGAGTCTCGAGGGCACAGATACGCAGTATTTT. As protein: CASSPSLEGTDTQYF.

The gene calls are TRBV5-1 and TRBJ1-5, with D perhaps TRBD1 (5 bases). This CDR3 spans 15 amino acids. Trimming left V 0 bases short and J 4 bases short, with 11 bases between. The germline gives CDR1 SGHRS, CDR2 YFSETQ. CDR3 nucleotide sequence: TGCGCCAGCAGCTTGGATGGGGGGGGAAATCAGCCCCAGCATTTT. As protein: CASSLDGGGNQPQHF.

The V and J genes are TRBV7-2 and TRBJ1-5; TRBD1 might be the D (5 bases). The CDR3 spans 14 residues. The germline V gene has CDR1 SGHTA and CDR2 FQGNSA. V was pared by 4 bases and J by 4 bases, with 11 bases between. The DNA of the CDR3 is TGTGCCAGCAGCTCCGCAGGGAATAATCAGCCCCAGCATTTT. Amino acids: CASSSAGNNQPQHF.

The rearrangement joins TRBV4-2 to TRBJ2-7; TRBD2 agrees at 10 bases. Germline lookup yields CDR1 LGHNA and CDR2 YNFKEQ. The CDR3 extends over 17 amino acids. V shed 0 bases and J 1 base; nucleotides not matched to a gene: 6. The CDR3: CASSQDLAGALSYEQYF. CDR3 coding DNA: TGTGCCAGCAGCCAAGATCTAGCGGGAGCCCTATCCTACGAGCAGTACTTC.

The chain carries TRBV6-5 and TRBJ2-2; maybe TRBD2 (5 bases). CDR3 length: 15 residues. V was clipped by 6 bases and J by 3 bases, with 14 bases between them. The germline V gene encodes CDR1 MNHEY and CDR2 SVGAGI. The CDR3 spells CASSRRTGYTGELFF. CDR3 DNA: TGTGCCAGCAGCCGACGTACGGGATACACCGGGGAGCTGTTTTTT.

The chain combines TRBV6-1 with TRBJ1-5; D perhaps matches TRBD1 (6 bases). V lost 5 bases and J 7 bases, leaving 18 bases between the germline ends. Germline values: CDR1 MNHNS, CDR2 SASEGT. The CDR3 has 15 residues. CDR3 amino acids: CASSPGGGSDQPQHF. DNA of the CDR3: TGTGCCAGCAGTCCGGGGGGCGGATCCGACCAGCCCCAGCATTTT.

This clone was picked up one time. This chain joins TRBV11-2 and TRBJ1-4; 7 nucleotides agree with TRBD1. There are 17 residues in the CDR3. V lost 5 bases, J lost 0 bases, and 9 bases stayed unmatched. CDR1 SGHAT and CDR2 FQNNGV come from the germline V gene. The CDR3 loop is CASSPQGPRATNEKLFF. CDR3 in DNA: TGTGCCAGCAGCCCACAGGGGCCTCGTGCAACTAATGAAAAACTGTTTTTT.

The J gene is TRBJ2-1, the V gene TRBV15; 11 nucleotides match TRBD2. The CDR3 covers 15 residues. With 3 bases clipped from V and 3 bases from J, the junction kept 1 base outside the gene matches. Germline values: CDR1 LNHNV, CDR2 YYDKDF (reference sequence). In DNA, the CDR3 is TGTGCCACCAGCAGGACTAGCGGGATCTACAATGAGCAGTTCTTC. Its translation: CATSRTSGIYNEQFF.

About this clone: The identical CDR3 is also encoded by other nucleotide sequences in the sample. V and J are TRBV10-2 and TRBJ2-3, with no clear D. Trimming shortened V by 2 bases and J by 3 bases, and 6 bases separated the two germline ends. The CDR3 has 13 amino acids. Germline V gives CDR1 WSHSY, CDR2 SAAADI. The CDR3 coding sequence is TGCGCCAGCAGTGAGGGGCGGACAGATACGCAGTATTTT. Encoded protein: CASSEGRTDTQYF.

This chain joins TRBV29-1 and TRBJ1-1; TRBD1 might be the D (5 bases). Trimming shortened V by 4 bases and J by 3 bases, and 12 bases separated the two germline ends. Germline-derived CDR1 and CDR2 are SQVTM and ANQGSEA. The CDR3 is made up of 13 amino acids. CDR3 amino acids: CSVVLTEDTEAFF. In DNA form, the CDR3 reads TGCAGCGTTGTCCTGACAGAGGACACTGAAGCTTTCTTT.

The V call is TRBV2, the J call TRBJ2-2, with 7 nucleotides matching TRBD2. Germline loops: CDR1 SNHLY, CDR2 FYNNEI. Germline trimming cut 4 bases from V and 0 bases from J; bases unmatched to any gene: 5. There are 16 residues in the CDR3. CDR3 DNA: TGTGCCAGCAGTGGTTTCGGACTAGCGAACACCGGGGAGCTGTTTTTT. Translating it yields CASSGFGLANTGELFF.

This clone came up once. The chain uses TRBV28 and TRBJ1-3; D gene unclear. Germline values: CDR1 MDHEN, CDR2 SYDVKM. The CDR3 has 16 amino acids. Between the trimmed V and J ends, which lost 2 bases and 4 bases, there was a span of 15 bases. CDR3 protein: CASSLGTREGGNTIYF. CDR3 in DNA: TGTGCCAGCAGTTTAGGAACCCGGGAGGGAGGAAACACCATATATTTT. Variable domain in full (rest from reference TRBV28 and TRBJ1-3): DVKVTQSSRYLVKRTGEKVFLECVQDMDHENMFWYRQDPGLGLRLIYFSYDVKMKEKGDIPEGYSVSREKKERFSLILESASTNQTSMYLCASSLGTREGGNTIYFGEGSWLTVV.

In nucleotides, the CDR3 is TGTGCCAGCAGTGACAGGGAGAGGGGGCTTAGCAATCAGCCCCAGCATTTT. This codes for CASSDRERGLSNQPQHF. The V gene is TRBV6-1, the J gene TRBJ1-5, with 7 bases matching TRBD1. CDR1 and CDR2 (germline): MNHNS, SASEGT. The trim removed 3 bases at V and 0 bases at J, leaving 8 bases unmatched. This CDR3 comprises 17 residues.

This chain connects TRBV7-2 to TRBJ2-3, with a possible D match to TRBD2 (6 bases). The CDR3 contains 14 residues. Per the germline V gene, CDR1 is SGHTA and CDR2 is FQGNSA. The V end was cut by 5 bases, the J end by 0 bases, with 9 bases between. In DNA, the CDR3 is TGTGCCAGCAGCCCGGACTACAGCACAGATACGCAGTATTTT. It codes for CASSPDYSTDTQYF. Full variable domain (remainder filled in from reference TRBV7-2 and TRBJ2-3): GAGVSQSPSNKVTEKGKDVELRCDPISGHTALYWYRQSLGQGLEFLIYFQGNSAPDKSGLPSDRFSAERTGGSVSTLTIQRTQQEDSAVYLCASSPDYSTDTQYFGPGTRLTVL.

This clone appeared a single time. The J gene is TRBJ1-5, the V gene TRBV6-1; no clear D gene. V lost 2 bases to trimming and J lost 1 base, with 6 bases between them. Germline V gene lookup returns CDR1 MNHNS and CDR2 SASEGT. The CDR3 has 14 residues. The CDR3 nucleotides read TGTGCCAGCAGTGAAACAGTAAGCAATCAGCCCCAGCATTTT. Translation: CASSETVSNQPQHF.

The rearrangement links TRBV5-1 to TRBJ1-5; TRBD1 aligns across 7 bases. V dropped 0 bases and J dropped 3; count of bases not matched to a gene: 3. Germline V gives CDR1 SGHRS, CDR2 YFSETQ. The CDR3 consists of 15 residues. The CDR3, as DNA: TGCGCCAGCAGCTTGGGACAGGGATCCAATCAGCCCCAGCATTTT. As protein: CASSLGQGSNQPQHF.

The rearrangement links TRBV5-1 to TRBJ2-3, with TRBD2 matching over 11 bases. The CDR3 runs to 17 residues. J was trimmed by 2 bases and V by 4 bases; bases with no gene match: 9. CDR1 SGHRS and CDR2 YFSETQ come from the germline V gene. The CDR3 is CASSPPGLAGATDTQYF. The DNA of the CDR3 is TGCGCCAGCAGCCCGCCCGGACTAGCGGGCGCCACAGATACGCAGTATTTT.

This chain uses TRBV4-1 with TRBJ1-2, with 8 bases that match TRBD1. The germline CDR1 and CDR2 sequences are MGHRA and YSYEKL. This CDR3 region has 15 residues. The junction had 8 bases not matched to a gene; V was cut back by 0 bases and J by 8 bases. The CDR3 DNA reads TGCGCCAGCAGCCAAGACCAACAGGGGGTAGGAGGCTACACCTTC. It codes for CASSQDQQGVGGYTF.

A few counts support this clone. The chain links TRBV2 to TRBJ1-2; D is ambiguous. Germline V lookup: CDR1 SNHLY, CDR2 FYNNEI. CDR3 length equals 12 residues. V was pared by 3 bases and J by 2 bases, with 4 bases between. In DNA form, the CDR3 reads TGTGCCAGCAGTGACGTCAACTATGGCTACACCTTC. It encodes CASSDVNYGYTF.

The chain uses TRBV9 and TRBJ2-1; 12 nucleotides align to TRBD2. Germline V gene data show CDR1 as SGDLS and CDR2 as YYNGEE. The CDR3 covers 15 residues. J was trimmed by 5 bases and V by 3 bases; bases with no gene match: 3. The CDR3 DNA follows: TGTGCCAGCAGCGGACTAGCGGGAGACCACAATGAGCAGTTCTTC. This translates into CASSGLAGDHNEQFF.

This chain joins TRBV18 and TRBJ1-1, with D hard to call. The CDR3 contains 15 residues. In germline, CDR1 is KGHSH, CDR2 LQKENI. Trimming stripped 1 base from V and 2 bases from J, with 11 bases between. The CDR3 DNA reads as TGTGCCAGCTCACCACGCCGCCAGAAAAACACTGAAGCTTTCTTT. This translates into CASSPRRQKNTEAFF.

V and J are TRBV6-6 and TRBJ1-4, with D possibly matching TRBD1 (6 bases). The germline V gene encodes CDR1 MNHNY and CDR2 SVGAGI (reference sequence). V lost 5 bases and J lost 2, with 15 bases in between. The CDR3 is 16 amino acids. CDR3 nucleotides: TGTGCCAGCAGTCTTATACAGGGTGGGACTAATGAAAAACTGTTTTTT. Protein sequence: CASSLIQGGTNEKLFF.

CDR3 sequence: CASSLQGGGETQYF. The CDR3 DNA reads as TGTGCCAGCAGCTTGCAAGGGGGCGGGGAGACCCAGTACTTC. The V and J genes are TRBV5-4 and TRBJ2-5; 7 positions match TRBD1. V trimming: 1 base; J trimming: 5 bases; junction bases outside the gene matches: 5. This CDR3 spans 14 amino acids. Germline CDR1 reads SGHNT; CDR2 reads YYREEE (reference sequence).

The CDR3 loop is CASSSLRREDSYEQYF. CDR3 nucleotide sequence: TGTGCCAGCAGCTCTCTCCGGCGGGAGGACTCCTACGAGCAGTACTTC. The chain uses TRBV7-9 and TRBJ2-7; 8 bases agree with TRBD2. The CDR3 extends over 16 amino acids. After removal of 4 bases from V and 0 bases from J, the junction contained 8 bases not matched to a gene. The germline V gene encodes CDR1 SEHNR and CDR2 FQNEAQ (reference sequence).

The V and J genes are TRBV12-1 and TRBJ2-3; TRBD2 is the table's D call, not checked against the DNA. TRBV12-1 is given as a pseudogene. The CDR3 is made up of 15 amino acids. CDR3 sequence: CASSFVISGRDTQYF. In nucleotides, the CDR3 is TGTGCCAGCAGCTTTGTTATTAGCGGGAGGGATACGCAGTATTTT.